This T cell receptor beta chain was sequenced in a study of response to subunit inactivated influenza vaccine. Overall study results and limits: It was suggested by the authors that few new T cells are recruited by each seasonal influenza vaccination.

The V end lost 1 base, the J end lost 1 base, and 10 bases lay between the germline ends. The germline CDR1 and CDR2 sequences are SEHNR and FQNEAQ (reference sequence). The CDR3 spans 15 residues. Concerning this clonotype itself: What it binds is unknown.

TCRdb re-called the RT-PCR reads through MiXCR, storing one row per CDR3 protein. The sample lists approximately 500,000 distinct CDR3 sequences, 13% to 15% occurring once. The sample was PBMCs from blood, taken about 11 days after vaccination. This rearrangement joins TRBV7-9 to TRBJ1-1, with D perhaps matching TRBD1 (5 bases). This TCR was sampled from a man aged 50-59 years who received an inactivated influenza vaccine. The CDR3 is CASSLVSGKNTEAFF. As DNA, the CDR3 is TGTGCCAGCAGCTTAGTTTCAGGGAAGAACACTGAAGCTTTCTTT. Full variable domain (missing parts from reference TRBV7-9 and TRBJ1-1): DTGVSQNPRHKITKRGQNVTFRCDPISEHNRLYWYRQTLGQGPEFLTYFQNEAQLEKSRLLSDRFSAERPKGSFSTLEIQRTEQGDSAMYLCASSLVSGKNTEAFFGQGTRLTVV.